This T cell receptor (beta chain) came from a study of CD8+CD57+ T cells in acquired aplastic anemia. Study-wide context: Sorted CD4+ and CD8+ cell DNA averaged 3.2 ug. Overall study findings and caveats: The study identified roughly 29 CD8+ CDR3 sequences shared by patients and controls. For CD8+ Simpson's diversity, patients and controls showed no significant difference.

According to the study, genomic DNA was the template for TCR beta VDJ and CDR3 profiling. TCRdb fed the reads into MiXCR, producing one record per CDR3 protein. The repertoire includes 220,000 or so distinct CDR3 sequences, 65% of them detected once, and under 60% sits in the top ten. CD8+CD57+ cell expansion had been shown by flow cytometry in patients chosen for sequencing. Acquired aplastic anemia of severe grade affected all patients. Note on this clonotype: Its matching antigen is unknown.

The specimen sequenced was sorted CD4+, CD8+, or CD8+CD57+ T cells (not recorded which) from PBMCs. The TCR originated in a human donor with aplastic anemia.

The CDR3 protein is CAISLGNEQFF. CDR3 sequence (DNA): TGTGCCATCAGTCTAGGAAATGAGCAGTTCTTC. The gene calls are TRBV10-3 and TRBJ2-1; the D is unclear. Trimming took off 5 bases at V and 7 bases at J, with 6 bases between the two ends. This CDR3 spans 11 amino acids. Germline loops: CDR1 ENHRY, CDR2 SYGVKD.